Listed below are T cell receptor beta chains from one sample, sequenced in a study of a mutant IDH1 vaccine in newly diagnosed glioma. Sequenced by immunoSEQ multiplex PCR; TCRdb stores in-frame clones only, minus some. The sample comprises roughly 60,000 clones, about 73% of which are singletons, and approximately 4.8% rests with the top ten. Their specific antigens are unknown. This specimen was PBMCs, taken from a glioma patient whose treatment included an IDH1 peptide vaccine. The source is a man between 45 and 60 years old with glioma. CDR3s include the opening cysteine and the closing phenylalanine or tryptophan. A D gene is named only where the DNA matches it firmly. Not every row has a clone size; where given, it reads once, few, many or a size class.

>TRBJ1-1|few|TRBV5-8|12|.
CASSHRLTEAFF
TGTGCCAGCAGCCATCGGCTCACTGAAGCTTTCTTT
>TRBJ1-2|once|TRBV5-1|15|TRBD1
CASSKGTGVFYGYTF
TGCGCCAGCAGCAAAGGGACAGGGGTCTTCTATGGCTACACCTTC
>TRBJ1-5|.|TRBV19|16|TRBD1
CASSTRQGVSNQPQHF
TGTGCCAGTAGTACACGACAGGGAGTCAGCAATCAGCCCCAGCATTTT
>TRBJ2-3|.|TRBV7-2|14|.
CASRGDPSTDTQYF
TGTGCCAGCAGGGGGGATCCTAGCACAGATACGCAGTATTTT
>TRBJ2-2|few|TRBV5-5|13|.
CASIWGRTGELFF
TGTGCCAGCATCTGGGGGCGGACCGGGGAGCTGTTTTTT
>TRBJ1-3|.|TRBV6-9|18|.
CASSPSGGQTSSGNTIYF
TGTGCCAGCAGCCCCTCGGGGGGGCAGACGAGCTCTGGAAACACCATATATTTT
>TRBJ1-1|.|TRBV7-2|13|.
CASSSRGNTEAFF
TGTGCCAGCAGCTCGCGGGGTAACACTGAAGCTTTCTTT
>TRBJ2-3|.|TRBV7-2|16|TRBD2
CASSLWASGGTDTQYF
TGTGCCAGCAGCTTATGGGCTAGCGGGGGCACAGATACGCAGTATTTT
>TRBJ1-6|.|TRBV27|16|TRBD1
CASSLSMGQKYSPLHF
TGTGCCAGCAGTTTATCGATGGGACAGAAGTATTCACCCCTCCACTTT
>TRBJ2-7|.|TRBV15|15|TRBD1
CATSRARDRAYEQYF
TGTGCCACCAGCAGAGCCCGGGACAGGGCCTACGAGCAGTACTTC
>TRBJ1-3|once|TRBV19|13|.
CASTFMGGNTIYF
TGTGCCAGTACCTTTATGGGAGGGAACACCATATATTTT
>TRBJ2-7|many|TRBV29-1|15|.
CSAETQHSFPYEQYF
TGCAGCGCCGAAACACAGCATAGTTTTCCCTACGAGCAGTACTTC
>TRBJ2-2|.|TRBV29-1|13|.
CSVRRGGTGELFF
TGCAGCGTTAGAAGAGGGGGGACCGGGGAGCTGTTTTTT
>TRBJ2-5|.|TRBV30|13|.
CACSAGGLETQYF
TGTGCCTGTAGTGCAGGAGGTCTAGAGACCCAGTACTTC
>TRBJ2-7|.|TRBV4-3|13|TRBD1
CASARDRAGEQYF
TGCGCCAGCGCCCGGGACAGGGCAGGCGAGCAGTACTTC
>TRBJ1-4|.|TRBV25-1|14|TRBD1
CASNPTGGREKLFF
TGTGCCAGCAACCCGACAGGGGGGAGAGAAAAACTGTTTTTT
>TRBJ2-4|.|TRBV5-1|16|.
CASSPYSGLAKNIQYF
TGCGCCAGCAGCCCTTATAGCGGACTAGCCAAAAACATTCAGTACTTC
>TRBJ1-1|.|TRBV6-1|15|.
CASSEASGPNTEAFF
TGTGCCAGCAGTGAAGCTAGCGGACCGAACACTGAAGCTTTCTTT
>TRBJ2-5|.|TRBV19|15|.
CASSSVGTPLETQYF
TGTGCCAGTAGTTCCGTGGGGACGCCCCTGGAGACCCAGTACTTC
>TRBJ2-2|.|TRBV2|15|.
CASRPTMGSGGELFF
TGTGCCAGCAGGCCAACCATGGGAAGCGGCGGGGAGCTGTTTTTT
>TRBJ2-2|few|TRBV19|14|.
CASSSITLTGELFF
TGTGCCAGTAGCTCCATAACTCTCACCGGGGAGCTGTTTTTT
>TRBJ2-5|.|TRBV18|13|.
CASSPAQQETQYF
TGTGCCAGCTCACCAGCCCAGCAAGAGACCCAGTACTTC
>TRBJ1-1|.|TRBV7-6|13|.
CASSLTENTEAFF
TGTGCCAGCAGTTTAACAGAGAACACTGAAGCTTTCTTT
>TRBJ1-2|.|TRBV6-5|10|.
CVVGQYGYTF
TGTGTAGTCGGGCAGTATGGCTACACCTTC
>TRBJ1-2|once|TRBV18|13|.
CASSPGQGYGYTF
TGTGCCAGCTCACCAGGGCAAGGGTATGGCTACACCTTC
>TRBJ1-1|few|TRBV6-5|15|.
CASSSPGAEDTEAFF
TGTGCCAGCAGTTCCCCCGGGGCGGAGGACACTGAAGCTTTCTTT
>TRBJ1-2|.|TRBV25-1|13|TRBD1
CASTGQGSYGYTF
TGTGCCAGCACGGGACAGGGATCTTATGGCTACACCTTC